These 10 T cell receptor beta chains were all obtained from the same sample, sequenced in a study of blood T cell repertoires in COVID-19. Generated by immunoSEQ multiplex PCR, the TCRdb table keeps only in-frame clones and is missing some. The data hold 150,000 to 200,000 clones, with approximately 91% observed a single time. The sample taken for sequencing was peripheral blood. The source is an older man with active or convalescent COVID-19.

The genes are TRBV7-2 and TRBJ1-2; no clear D. The V end lost 6 bases, the J end lost 2 bases, and 13 bases lay between the germline ends. The germline V gene encodes CDR1 SGHTA and CDR2 FQGNSA. The CDR3 loop spans 14 amino acids. The CDR3 spells CASSVTVRNYGYTF. DNA for the CDR3: TGTGCCAGCAGTGTTACGGTCCGGAACTATGGCTACACCTTC.

The CDR3 is CSASPPRGGNEQFF. CDR3 DNA sequence: TGCAGTGCTAGTCCCCCAAGGGGGGGCAATGAGCAGTTCTTC. The gene calls are TRBV20-1 and TRBJ2-1; a possible D gene is TRBD2 (7 bases). Germline-derived CDR1 and CDR2 are DFQATT and SNEGSKA (reference sequence). The CDR3 is made up of 14 amino acids. Trimming removed 3 bases at V and 6 bases at J, with 15 bases between.

The chain is built from TRBV6-7 and TRBJ1-3, with D possibly matching TRBD1 (6 bases). TRBV6-7 is noted as an ORF with a role that remains uncertain. The CDR3 has 16 residues. Trimming left V 9 bases short and J 1 base short, with 19 bases between. CDR3 residues: CASAYLGGASGNTIYF. CDR3 nucleotides: TGTGCCAGTGCTTACTTGGGGGGGGCGTCTGGAAACACCATATATTTT.

The V gene is TRBV2, the J gene TRBJ2-7, with a possible D match to TRBD1 (6 bases). V dropped 3 bases and J dropped 2 bases, with 17 bases sitting between them. Germline V gene data show CDR1 as SNHLY and CDR2 as FYNNEI. The CDR3 sequence is 16 residues long. Here the CDR3 reads CASSEGAQGETYEQYF. For the CDR3, the DNA is TGTGCCAGCAGTGAGGGGGCGCAGGGCGAAACCTACGAGCAGTACTTC.

The rearrangement links TRBV4-3 to TRBJ1-5; D is uncertain. With 0 bases removed from V and 0 bases from J, the gap between germline ends came to 9 bases. CDR1 is LGHNA, CDR2 YSLEER, per germline. The CDR3 totals 16 residues. CDR3 protein: CASSQDAGYSNQPQHF. In DNA form, the CDR3 reads TGCGCCAGCAGCCAAGACGCAGGCTATAGCAATCAGCCCCAGCATTTT.

This clone was picked up one time. CDR3 residues: CASRRGGTGSSGANVLTF. Here the CDR3 DNA reads TGTGCCAGCAGGAGGGGCGGGACAGGCAGCTCTGGGGCCAACGTCCTGACTTTC. This chain uses TRBV5-6 with TRBJ2-6; 8 nucleotides match TRBD1. Looked up from germline, CDR1 is SGHDT and CDR2 is YYEEEE. The length of the CDR3 is 18 residues. The junction had 10 bases not matched to a gene; V was cut back by 5 bases and J by 0 bases.

V usage is TRBV5-8 and J usage is TRBJ1-2; maybe TRBD1 (5 bases). Trimming stripped 2 bases from V and 1 base from J, with 18 bases between. Germline CDR1 reads SGHTS; CDR2 reads YDEGEE. The CDR3 is made up of 17 amino acids. In nucleotides, the CDR3 is TGTGCCAGCAGCTTACGGGGGATTATAGTTTTTAACTATGGCTACACCTTC. Its translation is CASSLRGIIVFNYGYTF. Variable domain in full (rest from reference TRBV5-8 and TRBJ1-2): EAGVTQSPTHLIKTRGQQATLRCSPISGHTSVYWYQQALGLGLQFLLWYDEGEERNRGNFPPRFSGRQFPNYSSELNVNALELEDSALYLCASSLRGIIVFNYGYTFGSGTRLTVV.

This chain connects TRBV5-6 to TRBJ2-3; TRBD1 agrees at 8 bases. The CDR3 covers 15 residues. The V segment lost 1 base and the J segment 2 bases; nucleotides outside the gene matches: 3. The germline V gene encodes CDR1 SGHDT and CDR2 YYEEEE. The CDR3 DNA reads TGTGCCAGCAGCTTGACAGGGGGTCCCACAGATACGCAGTATTTT. Translation gives CASSLTGGPTDTQYF.

The chain has TRBV2 and TRBJ1-1, with D tentatively TRBD1 (6 bases). Deletions cut 8 bases from V and 1 base from J, with 14 bases between. This CDR3 contains 14 residues. Germline CDR1 and CDR2: SNHLY and FYNNEI. The CDR3 DNA is TGTGCCAGCGGGTTGACAGGCCGGAACACTGAAGCTTTCTTT. It yields the protein CASGLTGRNTEAFF.

The chain is built from TRBV11-2 and TRBJ2-5, with 11 nucleotides matching TRBD2. The CDR3 is 17 residues long. The germline CDR1 and CDR2 sequences are SGHAT and FQNNGV. Trimming cost V 5 bases and J 1 base; bases outside gene matches: 9. The CDR3 loop reads CASSTRALAGGQETQYF. The DNA for the CDR3 is TGTGCCAGCAGCACCCGGGCCCTAGCGGGGGGCCAAGAGACCCAGTACTTC.